This TCR beta chain was profiled in a study of response to subunit inactivated influenza vaccine. Study-level points and caveats: There was a suggestion from the authors that each seasonal influenza vaccination recruits few new T cells.

TCRdb re-analysed the RT-PCR reads in MiXCR, keeping a single row per CDR3 protein. The table has under 550,000 distinct CDR3 sequences, about 8% seen once. This clonotype was observed at least ten times. The target antigen is unknown. Sequences were derived from PBMCs from blood, sampled 23 to 25 months after vaccination. This clonotype was obtained from a man between 50 and 69 years old who received an inactivated influenza vaccine.

The CDR3 DNA reads as TGTGCCAGCAGCCAAAGTCGCACCTTGCAGTATTTT. Translated: CASSQSRTLQYF. V gene TRBV14 combines with J gene TRBJ2-3; D gene uncertain. V lost 2 bases and J lost 11, with 11 bases in between. From germline, CDR1 is SGHDN and CDR2 FVKESK. This CDR3 contains 12 residues.